One sample yielded the 31 T cell receptor beta chains listed below, sequenced in a study of blood T cells in healthy people across ages. A sample-barcoded 5' primer and a J-beta primer mix were used in a second PCR of roughly 7 to 12 cycles. MiXCR, applied by TCRdb to the 5' RACE reads, yields one record per CDR3 protein. The table records 1.5 million to 2 million distinct CDR3 sequences, around 42% of them present only once. Material for sequencing was blood. The receptor source for this set is a human donor in good health.

This clonotype has only a few counts. The V gene is TRBV6-2 or TRBV6-3, the J gene TRBJ2-7, with 7 bases identical to TRBD1. The V gene's germline CDR1 is MNHEY and CDR2 SVGEGT. Trimming removed 7 bases from V and 3 bases from J; junction bases left unmatched: 6. The CDR3 has 13 residues. The CDR3 protein is CASKGGEVYEQYF. In DNA form, the CDR3 reads TGTGCCAGCAAAGGGGGCGAGGTCTACGAGCAGTACTTC.

The CDR3 sequence: CASNHWWGPDTQYF. CDR3 DNA: TGCGCCAGCAACCATTGGTGGGGCCCAGATACGCAGTATTTT. The chain combines TRBV4-3 with TRBJ2-3; D might be TRBD1 (5 bases). The CDR3 is made up of 14 amino acids. V dropped 7 bases and J dropped 4 bases, with 15 bases sitting between them. Per germline, CDR1 LGHNA and CDR2 YSLEER.

This clonotype appeared a few times. The chain has TRBV20-1 and TRBJ1-2; the match to TRBD1 covers 7 bases. CDR1 DFQATT and CDR2 SNEGSKA come from the germline V gene (reference sequence). CDR3 length: 13 amino acids. The trim removed 6 bases at V and 4 bases at J, leaving 8 bases unmatched. DNA for the CDR3: TGCAGTGCCTCCCAGACAGGGTTCTATGGCTACACCTTC. Translated, it gives CSASQTGFYGYTF.

CDR3 protein: CASRLGGYYSGANVLTF. The DNA for the CDR3 is TGTGCCAGCAGATTGGGCGGGTATTACTCTGGGGCCAACGTCCTGACTTTC. This chain joins TRBV6-7 and TRBJ2-6; D perhaps matches TRBD2 (5 bases). TRBV6-7 is treated as an ORF (open reading frame) with a function not yet certain. The V gene lost 6 bases and the J gene lost 0 bases, with 15 bases spanning the gap. The CDR3 is 17 residues long.

V and J are TRBV7-3 and TRBJ2-6; TRBD2 might be the D (6 bases). Per germline, CDR1 SGHTA and CDR2 FQGTGA. The CDR3 consists of 16 residues. V lost 5 bases, J lost 0 bases, and 11 bases lay in between. The DNA for the CDR3 is TGTGCCAGCAGCCCGGGGACTCCCTCTGGGGCCAACGTCCTGACTTTC. It codes for CASSPGTPSGANVLTF.

V and J are TRBV20-1 and TRBJ1-1, with TRBD1 as a possible D gene (5 bases). Germline-derived CDR1 and CDR2 are DFQATT and SNEGSKA (reference sequence). The CDR3 has 14 amino acids. V lost 0 bases, J lost 8 bases, and 16 bases lay in between. CDR3 region: CSARDIWGTEEAFF. Written as DNA, the CDR3 is TGCAGTGCTAGAGATATTTGGGGGACGGAAGAAGCTTTCTTT.

V is TRBV5-1 and J is TRBJ1-1; D not resolved. V lost 8 bases to trimming and J lost 2 bases, with 16 bases between them. Germline values: CDR1 SGHRS, CDR2 YFSETQ. The CDR3 is 14 residues long. The CDR3 loop reads CASSSSHGNTEAFF. DNA of the CDR3: TGCGCCAGTTCTTCAAGCCACGGAAACACTGAAGCTTTCTTT.

This clonotype was detected a few times. V usage is TRBV20-1 and J usage is TRBJ2-1; D might be TRBD1 (5 bases). The CDR3 length is 13 residues. Germline CDR1 DFQATT, CDR2 SNEGSKA (reference sequence). With 3 bases removed from V and 9 bases from J, the gap between germline ends came to 15 bases. The CDR3 protein is CSASDLKRGEQFF. Written as DNA, the CDR3 is TGCAGTGCTAGCGACCTAAAAAGGGGTGAGCAGTTCTTC.

V and J are TRBV7-6 and TRBJ1-2; 8 nucleotides match TRBD1. This CDR3 region has 17 residues. The germline CDR1 and CDR2 sequences are SGHVS and FNYEAQ. V was clipped by 4 bases and J by 6 bases; unmatched bases: 16. The CDR3 nucleotides are TGTGCCAGCAGCTCCCCCGAGGGGCAGGGGGCAGGGCATGGCTACACCTTC. The encoded protein is CASSSPEGQGAGHGYTF.

This clonotype occurred many times. This chain connects TRBV4-1 to TRBJ1-2; 8 nucleotides line up with TRBD1. Germline loops: CDR1 MGHRA, CDR2 YSYEKL. This CDR3 is built from 14 residues. Trimming cost V 2 bases and J 5 bases; bases outside gene matches: 4. The CDR3, as DNA: TGCGCCAGCAGCCAAAAGGACAGGGAGTATGGCTACACCTTC. It yields the protein CASSQKDREYGYTF.

This chain links TRBV29-1 with TRBJ2-1, with D perhaps being TRBD1 or TRBD2 (5 bases each). Germline V lookup: CDR1 SQVTM, CDR2 ANQGSEA. V was pared by 4 bases and J by 3 bases, with 10 bases between. The CDR3 extends over 13 amino acids. The CDR3 spells CSVGGEYYNEQFF. CDR3 in DNA: TGCAGCGTTGGAGGGGAGTACTACAATGAGCAGTTCTTC.

This clonotype has only a few counts. This chain connects TRBV3-1 to TRBJ2-7; unclear D gene. V was trimmed by 1 base and J by 6 bases, leaving 10 bases between them. The germline gives CDR1 LGHDT, CDR2 YNNKEL (reference sequence). The CDR3 has 13 residues. The DNA of the CDR3 is TGTGCCAGCAGCCAAGTTTTAGGGCTCGAGCAGTACTTC. Protein sequence: CASSQVLGLEQYF.

This clonotype has more than one count but fewer than ten. The rearrangement links TRBV20-1 to TRBJ2-3; TRBD1 aligns across 10 bases. Looked up from germline, CDR1 is DFQATT and CDR2 is SNEGSKA (reference sequence). The CDR3 covers 16 residues. V trimming: 0 bases; J trimming: 1 base; junction bases outside the gene matches: 4. CDR3 protein: CSARDPGTGGTDTQYF. CDR3 coding DNA: TGCAGTGCTAGAGATCCCGGGACAGGGGGCACAGATACGCAGTATTTT.

The chain carries TRBV24-1 and TRBJ2-3; D gene unclear. Trimming took off 9 bases at V and 3 bases at J, with 15 bases between the two ends. This CDR3 is built from 14 residues. The germline V gene has CDR1 KGHDR and CDR2 SFDVKD. DNA of the CDR3: TGTGCCACCGAATCTAACAGTTATACAGATACGCAGTATTTT. Amino acids: CATESNSYTDTQYF.

This clonotype was observed a handful of times. At one end the junction does not follow the germline gene, possibly because of a read error. The chain couples TRBV4-2 to TRBJ1-2; 7 positions match TRBD1. Germline CDR1 is LGHNA and CDR2 is YNFKEQ. CDR3 length equals 15 residues. The CDR3 DNA reads TGTGCCAGCAGCCAAGAGGGACAGACTAACTACGGCTACACCTTC. Amino acid sequence: CASSQEGQTNYGYTF.

This sequence joins TRBV5-1 and TRBJ1-2, with TRBD1 matching 7 bases. Unmatched junction bases numbered 5, after V lost 0 bases and J lost 3 bases. Germline V gene sequence: CDR1 SGHRS, CDR2 YFSETQ. The CDR3 has 15 residues. The CDR3 region is CASSLANTGDYGYTF. In nucleotides, the CDR3 is TGCGCCAGCAGCTTGGCGAACACAGGGGACTATGGCTACACCTTC.

This sequence joins TRBV12-5 and TRBJ1-1; D perhaps matches TRBD1 (5 bases). V was pared by 7 bases and J by 4 bases, with 22 bases between. CDR1 LGHNT and CDR2 FRNRAP come from the germline V gene. This CDR3 is 16 amino acids long. The CDR3 reads CASAMRTGEGSTEAFF. The DNA of the CDR3 is TGTGCTAGTGCCATGCGTACGGGGGAGGGGTCCACTGAAGCTTTCTTT.

This sequence joins TRBV3-1 and TRBJ2-2, with D unclear. The CDR3 extends over 14 amino acids. Between the trimmed V and J ends, which lost 0 bases and 0 bases, there was a span of 2 bases. CDR1 is LGHDT and CDR2 is YNNKEL in the germline V gene (reference sequence). CDR3 region: CASSQDANTGELFF. Written as DNA, the CDR3 is TGTGCCAGCAGCCAAGATGCGAACACCGGGGAGCTGTTTTTT.

In DNA, the CDR3 is TGTGCCACCAGCAGAGAAGACAGTCCTAACTATGGCTACACCTTC. Amino acids: CATSREDSPNYGYTF. The chain recombines TRBV15 with TRBJ1-2, with TRBD1 as a possible D gene (5 bases). The CDR3 is 15 amino acids. In germline, CDR1 is LNHNV, CDR2 YYDKDF (reference sequence). V shed 0 bases and J shed 0 bases, with 8 bases lying between them.

This clonotype was recorded many times. This rearrangement joins TRBV9 to TRBJ1-2; D is unclear. Germline values: CDR1 SGDLS, CDR2 YYNGEE. The V end lost 3 bases, the J end lost 3 bases, and 27 bases lay between the germline ends. The CDR3 has 19 residues. The CDR3 loop reads CASSASGPDRRHQDYGYTF. For the CDR3, the DNA is TGTGCCAGCAGCGCTAGCGGACCGGACCGACGACATCAGGACTATGGCTACACCTTC. Drawing the rest from reference TRBV9 and TRBJ1-2, the complete variable domain is DSGVTQTPKHLITATGQRVTLRCSPRSGDLSVYWYQQSLDQGLQFLIQYYNGEERAKGNILERFSAQQFPDLHSELNLSSLELGDSALYFCASSASGPDRRHQDYGYTFGSGTRLTVV.

The genes are TRBV20-1 and TRBJ2-5, with D uncertain. V lost 8 bases and J 5 bases, leaving 18 bases between the germline ends. This CDR3 comprises 13 residues. The germline V gene encodes CDR1 DFQATT and CDR2 SNEGSKA (reference sequence). The CDR3 spells CSTDMTIAETQYF. CDR3 coding DNA: TGCAGTACTGACATGACAATTGCGGAGACCCAGTACTTC.

The V and J genes are TRBV12-3 or TRBV12-4 and TRBJ2-3; D remains ambiguous. Trimming removed 5 bases at V and 5 bases at J, with 20 bases between. CDR3 length: 16 residues. The CDR3 DNA reads TGTGCCAGCAGTGAAATGTCCGGGCCGTCGGGAGATACGCAGTATTTT. Protein: CASSEMSGPSGDTQYF.

Written as DNA, the CDR3 is TGTGCCAGCAGCCAAGTTTCGGAGAATGAGCAGTACTTC. It codes for CASSQVSENEQYF. V usage is TRBV4-2 and J usage is TRBJ2-5; unclear D gene. Trimming took 1 base from V and 11 from J, leaving 14 bases between them. Per germline, CDR1 LGHNA and CDR2 YNFKEQ. There are 13 residues in the CDR3.

The J gene is TRBJ2-3, the V gene TRBV7-9; no clear D. This CDR3 region has 13 residues. Trimming removed 4 bases at V and 4 bases at J, with 9 bases between. Germline V gives CDR1 SEHNR, CDR2 FQNEAQ (reference sequence). The CDR3 spells CASSSMSADTQYF. CDR3 nucleotides: TGTGCCAGCAGCTCCATGTCCGCAGATACGCAGTATTTT.

This clonotype was detected many times. This chain uses TRBV7-2 with TRBJ2-3, with D possibly matching TRBD2 (5 bases). V was cut by 3 bases and J by 4 bases, with 8 bases left in between. The CDR3 runs 13 residues. CDR1 SGHTA and CDR2 FQGNSA come from the germline V gene. The CDR3: CASSLRAADTQYF. CDR3 nucleotides: TGTGCCAGCAGCTTGAGGGCAGCAGATACGCAGTATTTT.

This clonotype appeared a few times. V usage is TRBV5-1 and J usage is TRBJ2-1; 12 positions match TRBD2. V trimming: 6 bases; J trimming: 7 bases; junction bases outside the gene matches: 17. Germline loops: CDR1 SGHRS, CDR2 YFSETQ. The CDR3 is 18 amino acids. Here the CDR3 reads CASTWAGASGGALNEQFF. CDR3 DNA sequence: TGCGCCAGCACCTGGGCCGGGGCTAGCGGGGGGGCATTGAATGAGCAGTTCTTC.

V usage is TRBV7-9 and J usage is TRBJ2-7, with 7 nucleotides matching TRBD2. There are 15 residues in the CDR3. The trim removed 5 bases at V and 0 bases at J, leaving 7 bases unmatched. Germline V gene lookup returns CDR1 SEHNR and CDR2 FQNEAQ (reference sequence). The CDR3 DNA sequence: TGTGCCAGCAGCCCCGGGACTACCCTCTCCTACGAGCAGTACTTC. Its protein product is CASSPGTTLSYEQYF.

The chain has TRBV5-1 and TRBJ2-1; 8 bases match TRBD1. This CDR3 region has 16 residues. The V segment lost 2 bases and the J segment 8 bases; nucleotides outside the gene matches: 12. The V gene's germline CDR1 is SGHRS and CDR2 YFSETQ. The CDR3 nucleotides are TGCGCCAGCAGCTTAGTCCAGGACAGGGAATCCGATGAGCAGTTCTTC. Amino acids: CASSLVQDRESDEQFF.

As DNA, the CDR3 is TGTGCCAGCAGCTTAGACTTCGGCTCCTCACCCCTCCACTTT. Protein product: CASSLDFGSSPLHF. The chain employs TRBV7-2 and TRBJ1-6; D is undetermined. This CDR3 is built from 14 residues. V was cut by 1 base and J by 10 bases, with 11 bases left in between. Looked up from germline, CDR1 is SGHTA and CDR2 is FQGNSA. Looking up the rest from reference TRBV7-2 and TRBJ1-6 gives the full variable domain: GAGVSQSPSNKVTEKGKDVELRCDPISGHTALYWYRQSLGQGLEFLIYFQGNSAPDKSGLPSDRFSAERTGGSVSTLTIQRTQQEDSAVYLCASSLDFGSSPLHFGNGTRLTVT.

Only a few counts were recorded for this clonotype. The rearrangement links TRBV20-1 to TRBJ2-2, with a possible D match to TRBD1 (6 bases). Trimming removed 0 bases at V and 4 bases at J, with 12 bases between. CDR3 length: 15 amino acids. CDR1 is DFQATT and CDR2 is SNEGSKA in the germline V gene (reference sequence). CDR3 region: CSARDPRTATGELFF. As DNA, the CDR3 is TGCAGTGCTAGAGATCCTAGGACAGCCACCGGGGAGCTGTTTTTT.

This clonotype was counted a few times. The V and J genes are TRBV6-2 or TRBV6-3 and TRBJ1-6; D call uncertain. Trimming took 3 bases from V and 9 from J, leaving 15 bases between them. The length of the CDR3 is 15 residues. CDR1 is MNHEY, CDR2 SVGEGT, per germline. The CDR3 here is CASSYRTGIGSPLHF. CDR3 coding DNA: TGTGCCAGCAGTTATCGGACGGGCATAGGTTCACCCCTCCACTTT.